A selection of T cell receptor beta chains follows, all from one sample in a study of shared clonotypes between healthy human individuals. Libraries were prepared by immunoSEQ multiplex PCR; TCRdb keeps only in-frame clonotypes and omits some of them. There are 2.3 million or so clones in the sample; more than 85% occur only once, and 0.3% to 0.4% lies in the top ten. Sample: naive CD4+ T cells from PBMCs. The receptors stem from a man aged 18 to 30 in good health. Some clones in this sample may be carry-over from other donors' samples. Both conserved end residues are part of each CDR3. A D gene is named only where the DNA matches it firmly. Part of the rows lack a size; the others show once, few, many or a class for expanded clones.

TRBJ2-2	TRBV18	-	-	CASSPPAGDSVRTGELFF	TGTGCCAGCTCACCACCGGCCGGGGATTCGGTTCGCACCGGGGAGCTGTTTTTT
TRBJ2-1	TRBV7-3	once	-	CASSYQGASGDNEQFF	TGTGCCAGCAGCTACCAGGGGGCTAGCGGGGACAATGAGCAGTTCTTC
TRBJ2-1	TRBV9	-	-	CASSVVGLTYNEQFF	TGTGCCAGCAGCGTAGTGGGACTTACTTACAATGAGCAGTTCTTC
TRBJ1-1	TRBV9	-	-	CASSPRARGANQAFF	TGTGCCAGCAGCCCCCGGGCCCGAGGAGCTAATCAAGCTTTCTTT
TRBJ2-1	TRBV2	-	TRBD2	CASSGLAGAVEQFF	TGTGCCAGCAGTGGACTAGCGGGAGCAGTTGAGCAGTTCTTC
TRBJ2-3	TRBV7-3	-	TRBD2	CASSSGLAASTDTQYF	TGTGCCAGCAGCTCCGGACTAGCGGCTAGCACAGATACGCAGTATTTT
TRBJ1-2	TRBV30	-	-	CAWTQTVSYGYTF	TGTGCCTGGACCCAGACAGTCTCCTATGGCTACACCTTC
TRBJ1-1	TRBV30	-	-	CASSMNTEAFF	TGTGCCTCAAGCATGAACACTGAAGCTTTCTTT
TRBJ2-1	TRBV5-1	-	-	CASSLEGNSYNEQFF	TGCGCCAGCAGCTTGGAGGGCAACTCCTACAATGAGCAGTTCTTC
TRBJ2-1	TRBV7-8	-	-	CASSNGVLYNEQFF	TGTGCCAGCAGCAACGGGGTCCTGTACAATGAGCAGTTCTTC
TRBJ1-1	TRBV5-4	-	TRBD1	CASSFPGQGALGTEAFF	TGTGCCAGCAGCTTCCCGGGACAGGGGGCGTTGGGCACTGAAGCTTTCTTT
TRBJ2-7	TRBV7-6	-	TRBD2	CASSSGTSYEQYF	TGTGCCAGCAGCTCCGGGACTAGCTACGAGCAGTACTTC
TRBJ2-3	TRBV9	-	TRBD1	CASSTRTGGDTQYF	TGTGCCAGCAGCACCCGGACAGGGGGGGATACGCAGTATTTT
TRBJ2-1	TRBV5-4	once	TRBD2	CASSSGLAGGHVYNEQFF	TGTGCCAGCAGCTCGGGACTAGCGGGAGGCCATGTCTACAATGAGCAGTTCTTC
TRBJ2-3	TRBV7-9	-	-	CASSLNLGGTSDTQYF	TGTGCCAGCAGCTTAAATCTTGGAGGGACTTCAGATACGCAGTATTTT
TRBJ2-1	TRBV10-3	-	TRBD2	CAIGPGTSGRVDEQFF	TGTGCCATCGGCCCCGGGACTAGCGGGAGGGTAGATGAGCAGTTCTTC
TRBJ2-1	TRBV5-1	once	-	CASSLQGILNNEQFF	TGCGCCAGCAGCTTACAGGGAATTTTAAACAATGAGCAGTTCTTC
TRBJ2-2	TRBV5-1	-	-	CASSLEPGGANTGELFF	TGCGCCAGCAGCTTGGAACCGGGTGGGGCGAACACCGGGGAGCTGTTTTTT
TRBJ1-4	TRBV7-9	-	TRBD1	CASSPGTGNEKLFF	TGTGCCAGCAGCCCGGGGACAGGGAATGAAAAACTGTTTTTT
TRBJ1-1	TRBV6-5	-	TRBD1	CASGLDRMNTEAFF	TGTGCCAGCGGATTGGACAGGATGAACACTGAAGCTTTCTTT
TRBJ1-2	TRBV6-1	-	TRBD1	CASSESKTGVYGYTF	TGTGCCAGCAGTGAAAGCAAGACAGGGGTCTATGGCTACACCTTC
TRBJ1-5	TRBV19	few	TRBD1	CASSIDWQGAGQPQHF	TGTGCCAGTAGTATAGACTGGCAGGGGGCGGGTCAGCCCCAGCATTTT
TRBJ2-3	TRBV28	-	TRBD2	CASSLLSGTSTDTQYF	TGTGCCAGCAGTTTATTGAGCGGGACTAGCACAGATACGCAGTATTTT
TRBJ1-3	TRBV7-2	-	-	CASSLRDGRLYSGNTIYF	TGTGCCAGCAGCCTCCGGGACGGCCGATTATACTCTGGAAACACCATATATTTT
TRBJ2-3	TRBV19	-	TRBD2	CASSILKGELAGADTQYF	TGTGCCAGTAGTATTTTGAAGGGGGAACTAGCGGGAGCGGATACGCAGTATTTT
TRBJ1-3	TRBV2	-	-	CASSESPGSTSGNTIYF	TGTGCCAGCAGTGAGAGCCCCGGGTCGACCTCTGGAAACACCATATATTTT
TRBJ2-4	TRBV27	-	TRBD2	CASSFIRSSGSRGAKNIQYF	TGTGCCAGCAGTTTTATCAGGTCTAGCGGGAGCCGAGGAGCCAAAAACATTCAGTACTTC
TRBJ2-7	TRBV6-6	-	-	CASSLASSYEQYF	TGTGCCAGCAGCTTGGCTAGCTCCTACGAGCAGTACTTC
TRBJ2-3	TRBV4-3	-	TRBD2	CASSHERSSGSSADTQYF	TGCGCCAGCAGCCATGAGAGATCTAGCGGGAGCAGTGCAGATACGCAGTATTTT
TRBJ2-7	TRBV5-1	-	TRBD2	CASSWGGTSVYEQYF	TGCGCCAGCAGCTGGGGGGGTACTAGCGTCTACGAGCAGTACTTC
TRBJ2-3	TRBV4-3	-	-	CASSQEGAGTDTQYF	TGCGCCAGCAGCCAAGAGGGTGCTGGCACAGATACGCAGTATTTT
TRBJ2-5	TRBV7-2	-	-	CASSLGRARETQYF	TGTGCCAGCAGCTTAGGTCGAGCCAGGGAGACCCAGTACTTC